A selection of T cell receptor beta chains follows, all from one sample in a study of blood T cell repertoires in COVID-19. The protocol was immunoSEQ multiplex PCR, while the TCRdb copy is restricted to in-frame clones and leaves out a portion. The sample holds approximately 170,000 clones, about 83% seen once. Sample: peripheral blood. Receptors were obtained from a man between 65 and 80 years old who had recovered from COVID-19. The CDR3 runs from the conserved cysteine through the conserved F or W. A D gene is named only where the DNA matches it firmly. Clone size is shown for a subset of rows, as once, few, many or a class of expanded clone.

cdr3_aa	cdr3_nt	cdr3_length	v_call	j_call	clone_size	d_call
CASSQDITATNEKLFF	TGTGCCAGCAGCCAAGATATTACAGCAACTAATGAAAAACTGTTTTTT	16	TRBV3-1/TRBV3-2	TRBJ1-4	NA	NA
CASSPQPREVGTEAFF	TGTGCCAGCTCACCTCAACCCAGGGAGGTTGGCACTGAAGCTTTCTTT	16	TRBV18	TRBJ1-1	NA	NA
CASSSGLVSDTQYF	TGTGCCAGCAGCTCCGGACTAGTGTCAGATACGCAGTATTTT	14	TRBV7-3	TRBJ2-3	NA	TRBD2
CASSEGDSGELFF	TGTGCCAGCAGTGAGGGGGACAGCGGGGAGCTGTTTTTT	13	TRBV2	TRBJ2-2	NA	TRBD1
CASSIVGRGNQPQHF	TGTGCCAGTAGTATAGTGGGCAGGGGCAATCAGCCCCAGCATTTT	15	TRBV19	TRBJ1-5	once	NA
CSASTSPGSEAFF	TGCAGTGCTAGTACTTCGCCGGGATCTGAAGCTTTCTTT	13	TRBV20-1	TRBJ1-1	once	NA
CATSGLAGVPGTDTQYF	TGTGCCACCAGTGGACTAGCGGGAGTTCCGGGCACAGATACGCAGTATTTT	17	TRBV24-1	TRBJ2-3	NA	TRBD2
CASSSPRVAYNEQFF	TGTGCCAGCAGCTCTCCCAGGGTTGCCTACAATGAGCAGTTCTTC	15	TRBV5-5	TRBJ2-1	NA	NA
CSAQAYYGYTF	TGCAGTGCCCAGGCCTACTATGGCTACACCTTC	11	TRBV20-1	TRBJ1-2	NA	NA
CASSLVGQGLTGELFF	TGTGCCAGCAGCTTAGTGGGACAGGGGCTCACCGGGGAGCTGTTTTTT	16	TRBV7-8	TRBJ2-2	NA	TRBD1
CASRSRDRDEKLFF	TGTGCCAGCAGGTCCCGGGACAGGGATGAAAAACTGTTTTTT	14	TRBV6-5	TRBJ1-4	NA	TRBD1
CASSYAGRSNQPQHF	TGTGCCAGCAGTTACGCAGGGAGGAGCAATCAGCCCCAGCATTTT	15	TRBV6-2/TRBV6-3	TRBJ1-5	NA	NA
CASSLGTRVLSEQFF	TGCGCCAGCAGCTTGGGAACTAGAGTGTTGAGTGAGCAGTTCTTC	15	TRBV5-1	TRBJ2-1	NA	NA
CASSIPGRPYEQYF	TGTGCCAGTAGTATCCCCGGGAGGCCTTACGAGCAGTACTTC	14	TRBV19	TRBJ2-7	NA	TRBD2
CASSLPGNGYTF	TGTGCCAGCAGTCTTCCGGGGAATGGCTACACCTTC	12	TRBV6-5	TRBJ1-2	NA	NA
CASSWTSGNEQFF	TGTGCCAGCAGTTGGACTAGCGGCAATGAGCAGTTCTTC	13	TRBV7-2	TRBJ2-1	NA	TRBD2